The clone carrying this TCR beta chain was seen at least ten times. This entry belongs to a study of T-cell reconstitution after alpha-beta-depleted transplantation in children. Molecular barcoding with unique molecular identifiers was used for the TCRbeta library. A single record per CDR3 protein comes from TCRdb applying MiXCR to the PCR reads. This table has approximately 640,000 distinct CDR3 sequences, approximately 15% appearing once. The V gene lost 5 bases and the J gene lost 5 bases, with 13 bases spanning the gap. The CDR3 extends over 13 amino acids. Germline CDR1 is DFQATT and CDR2 is SNEGSKA (reference sequence).

The receptor comes from a human donor who donated a stem cell graft to a child with acute myeloid leukemia. The sample consisted of PBMCs from the stem cell graft donor, taken from the stem cell graft. This chain links TRBV20-1 with TRBJ2-1, with TRBD2 as a possible D gene (7 bases). The CDR3 DNA reads as TGCAGTGCTGGGGGGGGCCGGGACAATGAGCAGTTCTTC. Encoded protein: CSAGGGRDNEQFF.